Each of the 8 T cell receptor beta chains below was sequenced from the same sample in a study of ipilimumab plus nivolumab after autologous stem cell transplantation. Data came from immunoSEQ multiplex PCR; TCRdb stores just in-frame clones and leaves some out. The sample comprises 15,000 to 20,000 clones, approximately 71% of which are singletons, and less than 25% rests with the top ten. This specimen was PBMCs, taken in a trial of ipilimumab plus nivolumab as post-transplant consolidation. The receptors come from a male donor with diffuse large B-cell lymphoma.

The chain carries TRBV14 and TRBJ2-7; D call uncertain. V lost 0 bases and J lost 0, with 9 bases in between. The CDR3 extends over 15 amino acids. The germline V gene encodes CDR1 SGHDN and CDR2 FVKESK. CDR3 sequence: CASSQDRASSYEQYF. CDR3 DNA sequence: TGTGCCAGCAGCCAAGATCGGGCAAGCTCCTACGAGCAGTACTTC. The full variable domain, with the rest looked up from reference TRBV14 and TRBJ2-7, is EAGVTQFPSHSVIEKGQTVTLRCDPISGHDNLYWYRRVMGKEIKFLLHFVKESKQDESGMPNNRFLAERTGGTYSTLKVQPAELEDSGVYFCASSQDRASSYEQYFGPGTRLTVT.

The rearrangement links TRBV5-1 to TRBJ2-3; D perhaps matches TRBD2 (5 bases). The CDR3 sequence is 14 residues long. V shed 5 bases and J shed 4 bases, with 14 bases lying between them. Germline loops: CDR1 SGHRS, CDR2 YFSETQ. CDR3 in amino acids: CASRERPPPDTQYF. In nucleotides, the CDR3 is TGCGCCAGCAGGGAGCGGCCCCCCCCAGATACGCAGTATTTT.

The rearrangement links TRBV15 to TRBJ2-3, with 11 bases fitting TRBD2. Losses at the gene ends were 0 bases for V and 5 bases for J; bases not matched to a gene: 7. The length of the CDR3 is 17 residues. Germline assignment: CDR1 LNHNV and CDR2 YYDKDF (reference sequence). CDR3 in amino acids: CATSRESLAGVIDTQYF. The DNA for the CDR3 is TGTGCCACCAGCAGAGAATCACTAGCGGGGGTTATAGATACGCAGTATTTT.

This chain connects TRBV27 to TRBJ2-2; D is unresolved. The CDR3 contains 12 residues. Trimming took 2 bases from V and 4 from J, leaving 2 bases between them. Looked up from germline, CDR1 is MNHEY and CDR2 is SMNVEV (reference sequence). CDR3 DNA sequence: TGTGCCAGCAGTTTACCCACCGGGGAGCTGTTTTTT. This sequence encodes CASSLPTGELFF.

The gene calls are TRBV2 and TRBJ1-5; maybe TRBD1 (6 bases). This CDR3 region has 14 residues. Looked up from germline, CDR1 is SNHLY and CDR2 is FYNNEI. The ends were cut back, 2 bases at V and 7 bases at J, with 12 bases in the middle. CDR3 nucleotides: TGTGCCAGCAGTGAATGGGCAGGGGCCCAGCCCCAGCATTTT. This encodes CASSEWAGAQPQHF.

This clone has ten or more counts. The V and J genes are TRBV5-1 and TRBJ2-1; 7 nucleotides agree with TRBD1. The ends lost 0 bases at V and 6 bases at J; junction bases unmatched: 3. The CDR3 is made up of 14 amino acids. The V gene's germline CDR1 is SGHRS and CDR2 YFSETQ. The CDR3: CASSLVTGANEQFF. DNA of the CDR3: TGCGCCAGCAGCTTGGTAACAGGGGCCAATGAGCAGTTCTTC. Looking up the rest from reference TRBV5-1 and TRBJ2-1 gives the full variable domain: KAGVTQTPRYLIKTRGQQVTLSCSPISGHRSVSWYQQTPGQGLQFLFEYFSETQRNKGNFPGRFSGRQFSNSRSEMNVSTLELGDSALYLCASSLVTGANEQFFGPGTRLTVL.

This chain joins TRBV5-1 and TRBJ1-2; 8 nucleotides line up with TRBD1. Germline lookup yields CDR1 SGHRS and CDR2 YFSETQ. The CDR3 covers 15 residues. Germline trimming cut 0 bases from V and 4 bases from J; bases unmatched to any gene: 5. The CDR3 DNA reads as TGCGCCAGCAGCTTGGCCGGGCAGGGGGCCTATGGCTACACCTTC. Translation gives CASSLAGQGAYGYTF.

The chain has TRBV30 and TRBJ1-6, with a possible D match to TRBD1 (5 bases). Germline lookup yields CDR1 GTSNPN and CDR2 SVGIG (reference sequence). V was shortened by 2 bases and J by 0 bases, with 14 bases between the two germline ends. This CDR3 spans 17 amino acids. CDR3 region: CAWSPWDGSSYNSPLHF. The CDR3 coding sequence is TGTGCCTGGAGTCCATGGGACGGGAGCTCCTATAATTCACCCCTCCACTTT. The variable domain in full, with the rest retrieved from reference TRBV30 and TRBJ1-6, is SQTIHQWPATLVQPVGSPLSLECTVEGTSNPNLYWYRQAAGRGLQLLFYSVGIGQISSEVPQNLSASRPQDRQFILSSKKLLLSDSGFYLCAWSPWDGSSYNSPLHFGNGTRLTVT.